Following are 18 T cell receptor beta chains from one sample sequenced in a study of T cells in Graves' hyperthyroidism and ophthalmopathy. RNA transcripts were the template for amplifying TCR beta CDR3 regions. HTBI primers were employed in a first-round RT-PCR of the TCR CDR3. TCRdb called the multiplex PCR reads again in MiXCR, with one record for every CDR3 protein. The sample contains some 690,000 distinct CDR3 sequences, roughly a sixth of which appear only once. Sequenced material: blood. These TCRs come from a man aged 50-59 years with Graves' hyperthyroidism.

This clonotype was detected a few times. J is TRBJ1-4 and V is TRBV7-8; D not certain. Germline V gives CDR1 SGHVS, CDR2 FQNEAQ. V dropped 0 bases and J dropped 7 bases, with 12 bases sitting between them. The CDR3 has 15 amino acids. The CDR3 DNA reads TGTGCCAGCAGCTTAGCAGGGAAGGGAAGTGAAAAACTGTTTTTT. Its translation is CASSLAGKGSEKLFF.

The rearrangement joins TRBV6-2 or TRBV6-3 to TRBJ2-3, with a tentative D call TRBD1 (5 bases). Deletions cut 6 bases from V and 1 base from J, with 11 bases between. CDR3 size: 14 residues. Germline CDR1 MNHEY, CDR2 SVGEGT. The CDR3 nucleotides read TGTGCCAGCAGCGACAGTCTTGGCACAGATACGCAGTATTTT. Amino acids: CASSDSLGTDTQYF.

This clonotype was seen ten or more times. V and J are TRBV7-8 and TRBJ1-2; 8 bases agree with TRBD1. V shed 5 bases and J 4 bases; nucleotides not matched to a gene: 12. The length of the CDR3 is 16 residues. Germline CDR1 is SGHVS and CDR2 is FQNEAQ. CDR3 coding DNA: TGTGCCAGCAGCCAAAAGGACAGGGAAACCCTCTATGGCTACACCTTC. Protein product: CASSQKDRETLYGYTF.

The chain is built from TRBV19 and TRBJ2-5, with unresolved D. The CDR3 totals 14 residues. Germline assignment: CDR1 LNHDA and CDR2 SQIVND (reference sequence). V dropped 4 bases and J dropped 6 bases, with 15 bases sitting between them. The CDR3 DNA is TGTGCCAGTAGTAGTTTAGAGGTGCAGAAGACCCAGTACTTC. As protein: CASSSLEVQKTQYF. The variable domain in full, completed from reference TRBV19 and TRBJ2-5, reads DGGITQSPKYLFRKEGQNVTLSCEQNLNHDAMYWYRQDPGQGLRLIYYSQIVNDFQKGDIAEGYSVSREKKESFPLTVTSAQKNPTAFYLCASSSLEVQKTQYFGPGTRLLVL.

This clonotype has ten or more counts. The chain has TRBV3-1 and TRBJ1-2, with 9 bases matching TRBD1. V trimming: 6 bases; J trimming: 7 bases; junction bases outside the gene matches: 9. Germline V gives CDR1 LGHDT, CDR2 YNNKEL (reference sequence). This CDR3 comprises 14 residues. Here the CDR3 DNA reads TGTGCCAGCAGGACCCCGGGACAGGGCTTTGGCTACACCTTC. Its translation is CASRTPGQGFGYTF.

The rearrangement links TRBV5-8 to TRBJ2-1; D perhaps matches TRBD1 (5 bases). The CDR3 runs 15 residues. CDR1 and CDR2 from the germline V gene are SGHTS and YDEGEE. Deletions cut 4 bases from V and 0 bases from J, with 11 bases between. The CDR3 protein is CASSRVGDSYNEQFF. The CDR3 nucleotides are TGTGCCAGCAGCCGGGTAGGGGACTCCTACAATGAGCAGTTCTTC.

The chain employs TRBV7-3 and TRBJ2-1, with unresolved D. From germline, CDR1 is SGHTA and CDR2 FQGTGA. The CDR3 is 13 residues long. Trimming removed 4 bases from V and 7 bases from J, with 11 bases in between. This CDR3 reads CASSSSGFNEQFF. The CDR3 coding sequence is TGTGCCAGCAGCTCCTCAGGTTTTAATGAGCAGTTCTTC.

This clonotype was detected many times. The rearrangement joins TRBV6-1 to TRBJ2-3; 14 nucleotides match TRBD2. The CDR3 has 14 amino acids. Germline lookup yields CDR1 MNHNS and CDR2 SASEGT. Trimming took 5 bases from V and 8 from J; bases not matched to a gene: 3. CDR3 region: CASSTTSGRATQYF. The DNA of the CDR3 is TGTGCCAGCAGTACGACTAGCGGGAGGGCTACGCAGTATTTT.

This clonotype was seen more than once but under ten times. The chain is built from TRBV25-1 and TRBJ2-1, with 8 bases lining up with TRBD2. Germline values: CDR1 MGHDK, CDR2 SYGVNS. Trimming cost V 0 bases and J 6 bases; bases outside gene matches: 13. The CDR3 covers 18 residues. The CDR3 coding sequence is TGTGCCAGCAGTGAATATATGGGTAGCGGGGCAGCGGGCAATGAGCAGTTCTTC. This gives the protein CASSEYMGSGAAGNEQFF.

In its sample, this clonotype was seen many times. J is TRBJ1-4 and V is TRBV2; D not resolved. The CDR3 has 14 residues. Germline loops: CDR1 SNHLY, CDR2 FYNNEI. V lost 7 bases and J 3 bases, leaving 12 bases between the germline ends. The CDR3 sequence is CASMVGRSNEKLFF. The CDR3 DNA is TGTGCCAGCATGGTCGGCAGGTCTAATGAAAAACTGTTTTTT.

This clonotype was counted a few times. V is TRBV19 and J is TRBJ2-7; TRBD1 matches at 7 bases. The CDR3 consists of 15 residues. The J segment lost 7 bases and the V segment lost 5 bases, leaving 14 bases of the junction unmatched. The germline CDR1 and CDR2 sequences are LNHDA and SQIVND (reference sequence). CDR3 protein: CASSELQGPHGEQYF. The CDR3 DNA follows: TGTGCCAGTAGTGAATTACAGGGGCCCCACGGGGAGCAGTACTTC. The full variable domain, completed using reference TRBV19 and TRBJ2-7, is DGGITQSPKYLFRKEGQNVTLSCEQNLNHDAMYWYRQDPGQGLRLIYYSQIVNDFQKGDIAEGYSVSREKKESFPLTVTSAQKNPTAFYLCASSELQGPHGEQYFGPGTRLTVT.

This clonotype occurred once. The chain recombines TRBV7-2 with TRBJ2-3; D assignment may be TRBD1 or TRBD2 (5 bases each). This CDR3 region has 18 residues. V was cut by 0 bases and J by 1 base, with 17 bases left in between. Per germline, CDR1 SGHTA and CDR2 FQGNSA. The CDR3, as DNA: TGTGCCAGCAGCTTAGCTCGGGGCAGGGTCACTCGCACAGATACGCAGTATTTT. Translated: CASSLARGRVTRTDTQYF.

V gene TRBV6-5 combines with J gene TRBJ2-3; 7 positions agree with TRBD2. CDR3 length: 17 residues. The trim removed 4 bases at V and 2 bases at J, leaving 12 bases unmatched. The germline gives CDR1 MNHEY, CDR2 SVGAGI. The CDR3 sequence: CASSFGTGGRDTDTQYF. In DNA form, the CDR3 reads TGTGCCAGCAGTTTCGGGACCGGGGGGAGAGACACAGATACGCAGTATTTT.

The table lists this clonotype with many counts. V and J are TRBV6-2 or TRBV6-3 and TRBJ2-7, with D tentatively TRBD2 (6 bases). Deletions cut 7 bases from V and 0 bases from J, with 10 bases between. Germline V lookup: CDR1 MNHEY, CDR2 SVGEGT. The CDR3 loop spans 13 amino acids. In DNA form, the CDR3 reads TGTGCCAGCAACCTTAGCGGCTCCTACGAGCAGTACTTC. It is translated as CASNLSGSYEQYF.

The chain uses TRBV12-3 or TRBV12-4 and TRBJ2-1, with 7 bases fitting TRBD2. This CDR3 contains 16 residues. V lost 6 bases, J lost 4 bases, and 12 bases stayed unmatched. The CDR3 is CASSGYGGIRYNEQFF. In nucleotides, the CDR3 is TGTGCCAGCAGCGGCTACGGGGGGATTCGTTACAATGAGCAGTTCTTC.

This clonotype occurred a few times. CDR3 sequence reads: CASSLYRGHYEQYF. The CDR3 nucleotides read TGTGCCAGCAGTTTGTACAGGGGCCATTACGAGCAGTACTTC. The V call is TRBV27, the J call TRBJ2-7; 7 nucleotides align to TRBD1. Germline V gene lookup returns CDR1 MNHEY and CDR2 SMNVEV (reference sequence). The CDR3 length is 14 residues. V lost 3 bases to trimming and J lost 4 bases; unmatched junction nucleotides: 6.

This clonotype was seen many times. The chain employs TRBV6-5 and TRBJ2-7; 10 bases fit TRBD2. Germline V gene lookup returns CDR1 MNHEY and CDR2 SVGAGI. This CDR3 comprises 15 residues. V lost 2 bases and J lost 5; bases outside the gene matches: 6. CDR3 sequence reads: CASSYEAGGPHEQYF. In DNA form, the CDR3 reads TGTGCCAGCAGTTACGAAGCGGGAGGGCCCCACGAGCAGTACTTC.

This clonotype showed up many times. The V call is TRBV24-1, the J call TRBJ1-1; 9 bases are shared with TRBD1. V was clipped by 6 bases and J by 7 bases; unmatched bases: 5. The CDR3 is 13 residues long. CDR1 is KGHDR and CDR2 is SFDVKD in the germline V gene. The CDR3 nucleotides read TGTGCCACCAGTCAGGGACAGGGCGATGAAGCTTTCTTT. As protein: CATSQGQGDEAFF.